This note documents a single T cell receptor (beta chain) sequence. Participant-reported clinical history was the basis for cohort assignment. Two consecutive negative NP/OP PCR tests, clearance, or resolved symptoms defined Cohort 3 recovery. The data originate from a study of blood T cell repertoires in COVID-19. Study-wide background: Samples came from the United States, Italy and Spain, spanning acute and convalescent COVID-19. Sources were T cells, B-cell-depleted T cells, or PBMCs; the material itself was cDNA or gDNA.

Produced via immunoSEQ multiplex PCR; TCRdb's table is partial and in-frame only. The data contain 200,000 to 250,000 clones, around 84% of them singletons. Germline V gene data show CDR1 as SEHNR and CDR2 as FQNEAQ (reference sequence). The CDR3 extends over 15 amino acids. V lost 1 base to trimming and J lost 5 bases; unmatched junction nucleotides: 5. Sequencing input: PBMCs or T cells enriched from blood (not recorded which). The TCR comes from a woman between 45 and 65 years old who had recovered from COVID-19. The chain employs TRBV7-9 and TRBJ2-5; 9 bases are shared with TRBD1. CDR3 amino acids: CASSLGDRDGETQYF. The CDR3 DNA follows: TGTGCCAGCAGCTTAGGGGACAGGGATGGGGAGACCCAGTACTTC. Variable domain in full (rest from reference TRBV7-9 and TRBJ2-5): DTGVSQNPRHKITKRGQNVTFRCDPISEHNRLYWYRQTLGQGPEFLTYFQNEAQLEKSRLLSDRFSAERPKGSFSTLEIQRTEQGDSAMYLCASSLGDRDGETQYFGPGTRLLVL.